Following are 27 T cell receptor beta chains from one sample sequenced in a study of T cell repertoires in cytomegalovirus infection. TCRdb processed the reads anew with MiXCR; each CDR3 protein has one entry. The repertoire includes 510,000 or so distinct CDR3 sequences, about 30% of them detected once, and under 15% sits in the top ten. The source material was PBMCs. The receptors derive from a human donor in good health (CMV status not recorded). Some clones in this sample may be carry-over from other donors' samples.

This clonotype was observed a handful of times. The chain is built from TRBV7-2 and TRBJ1-4; D may be TRBD1 (5 bases). Per the germline V gene, CDR1 is SGHTA and CDR2 is FQGNSA. The CDR3 consists of 12 residues. V was pared by 5 bases and J by 12 bases, with 13 bases between. The CDR3 DNA sequence: TGTGCCAGCAGCGGGGCGGCCATTGAACTGTTTTTT. It encodes CASSGAAIELFF.

At least ten counts were recorded for this clonotype. The rearrangement joins TRBV7-2 to TRBJ1-1; tentative D call: TRBD1 (5 bases). CDR1 and CDR2 from the germline V gene are SGHTA and FQGNSA. Deletions cut 0 bases from V and 1 base from J, with 15 bases between. This CDR3 has 17 amino acids. The CDR3 here is CASSLAMGEIKNTEAFF. The DNA of the CDR3 is TGTGCCAGCAGCTTAGCGATGGGGGAAATCAAGAACACTGAAGCTTTCTTT.

The gene calls are TRBV12-5 and TRBJ1-2, with a tentative D call TRBD1 (6 bases). Germline CDR1 and CDR2: LGHNT and FRNRAP. The CDR3 spans 13 residues. The ends were cut back, 0 bases at V and 7 bases at J, with 9 bases in the middle. CDR3 in amino acids: CASGLVTGSGYTF. DNA for the CDR3: TGTGCTAGTGGTTTGGTAACAGGGTCTGGCTACACCTTC.

This chain joins TRBV20-1 and TRBJ2-5; 8 positions match TRBD2. The junction had 7 bases not matched to a gene; V was cut back by 2 bases and J by 5 bases. CDR1 is DFQATT, CDR2 SNEGSKA, per germline (reference sequence). The CDR3 covers 14 residues. CDR3 DNA: TGCAGTGCTAGATACGGGAGGGCCATGGAGACCCAGTACTTC. Amino acid sequence: CSARYGRAMETQYF.

This chain connects TRBV28 to TRBJ2-3; 15 bases line up with TRBD2. Losses at the gene ends were 1 base for V and 2 bases for J; bases not matched to a gene: 4. The CDR3 sequence is 18 residues long. The germline V gene has CDR1 MDHEN and CDR2 SYDVKM. The CDR3: CASSLSGLAGGPTDTQYF. The CDR3 bases are TGTGCCAGCAGTTTATCGGGACTAGCGGGAGGCCCCACAGATACGCAGTATTTT.

This chain connects TRBV29-1 to TRBJ2-1; D is undetermined. This CDR3 comprises 11 residues. The germline CDR1 and CDR2 sequences are SQVTM and ANQGSEA. The germline V and J ends were trimmed by 3 bases and 5 bases, with 5 bases remaining between them. CDR3 nucleotides: TGCAGCGTTGAGGGCCACAATGAGCAGTTCTTC. Protein sequence: CSVEGHNEQFF.

This chain links TRBV6-2 or TRBV6-3 with TRBJ2-1, with 12 bases fitting TRBD2. Germline V gives CDR1 MNHEY, CDR2 SVGEGT. This CDR3 comprises 15 residues. V trimming: 4 bases; J trimming: 8 bases; junction bases outside the gene matches: 6. The DNA of the CDR3 is TGTGCCAGCAGTTTCACTAGCGGGGGGCCTGATGAGCAGTTCTTC. It yields the protein CASSFTSGGPDEQFF.

The V call is TRBV19, the J call TRBJ2-1, with 7 bases fitting TRBD2. The CDR3 has 15 residues. Trimming took 7 bases from V and 7 from J; bases not matched to a gene: 13. Germline V lookup: CDR1 LNHDA, CDR2 SQIVND (reference sequence). DNA of the CDR3: TGTGCCAGTACCACCAGCGGGATGAGGGTAAATGAGCAGTTCTTC. Its protein product is CASTTSGMRVNEQFF.

In this sample, this clonotype turned up many times. The chain links TRBV6-1 to TRBJ1-1; D uncertain. V was clipped by 3 bases and J by 0 bases, with 5 bases between them. CDR3 size: 13 residues. CDR1 MNHNS and CDR2 SASEGT come from the germline V gene. The CDR3 sequence: CASSDRMNTEAFF. The CDR3 region has the DNA TGTGCCAGCAGTGACAGGATGAACACTGAAGCTTTCTTT.

The chain joins TRBV6-2 or TRBV6-3 to TRBJ1-5; 10 nucleotides align to TRBD1. The V segment lost 3 bases and the J segment 6 bases; nucleotides outside the gene matches: 5. The length of the CDR3 is 15 residues. Germline V gene data show CDR1 as MNHEY and CDR2 as SVGEGT. The DNA for the CDR3 is TGTGCCAGCAGTTATGGGACAGGGGTAAGTCAGCCCCAGCATTTT. It yields the protein CASSYGTGVSQPQHF.

The V and J genes are TRBV19 and TRBJ1-1; perhaps TRBD1 as D (5 bases). The V end lost 2 bases, the J end lost 6 bases, and 19 bases lay between the germline ends. This CDR3 has 16 amino acids. Looked up from germline, CDR1 is LNHDA and CDR2 is SQIVND (reference sequence). CDR3 DNA: TGTGCCAGTAGTATACGGGGGGGGACCCGAGGCCCTGAAGCTTTCTTT. As protein: CASSIRGGTRGPEAFF. The variable domain in full, completed from reference TRBV19 and TRBJ1-1, reads DGGITQSPKYLFRKEGQNVTLSCEQNLNHDAMYWYRQDPGQGLRLIYYSQIVNDFQKGDIAEGYSVSREKKESFPLTVTSAQKNPTAFYLCASSIRGGTRGPEAFFGQGTRLTVV.

This chain connects TRBV5-1 to TRBJ2-5; D may be TRBD2 (5 bases). This CDR3 has 14 amino acids. CDR1 SGHRS and CDR2 YFSETQ come from the germline V gene. With 7 bases removed from V and 1 base from J, the gap between germline ends came to 14 bases. CDR3 nucleotide sequence: TGCGCCAGCCGAGGGAACAGAGCCCAAGAGACCCAGTACTTC. Its translation is CASRGNRAQETQYF.

This clonotype showed up many times. The chain joins TRBV7-2 to TRBJ2-3; no definite D call. The CDR3 is 14 amino acids. Trimming left V 2 bases short and J 5 bases short, with 11 bases between. Looked up from germline, CDR1 is SGHTA and CDR2 is FQGNSA. The CDR3 DNA reads TGTGCCAGCAGCTTAACTTCAAGGGTAGATACGCAGTATTTT. As protein: CASSLTSRVDTQYF.

This clonotype was counted only a few times. The chain links TRBV12-5 to TRBJ2-1; 15 bases agree with TRBD2. Germline V gives CDR1 LGHNT, CDR2 FRNRAP. V shed 5 bases and J 8 bases; nucleotides not matched to a gene: 7. This CDR3 has 16 residues. The CDR3 spells CASGAGTSGRYDEQFF. In DNA, the CDR3 is TGTGCTAGTGGTGCTGGGACTAGCGGGAGGTACGATGAGCAGTTCTTC. Full variable domain (missing parts from reference TRBV12-5 and TRBJ2-1): DARVTQTPRHKVTEMGQEVTMRCQPILGHNTVFWYRQTMMQGLELLAYFRNRAPLDDSGMPKDRFSAEMPDATLATLKIQPSEPRDSAVYFCASGAGTSGRYDEQFFGPGTRLTVL.

The chain links TRBV28 to TRBJ2-7; 11 nucleotides align to TRBD2. Germline V lookup: CDR1 MDHEN, CDR2 SYDVKM. CDR3 length equals 15 residues. The ends lost 5 bases at V and 5 bases at J; junction bases unmatched: 8. Written as DNA, the CDR3 is TGTGCCAGCAGTCCCTACCTAGCGGGAGGCGACGAGCAGTACTTC. Translation: CASSPYLAGGDEQYF.

The chain recombines TRBV6-5 with TRBJ1-1; D not certain. Germline V CDR1 and CDR2: MNHEY, SVGAGI. The CDR3 contains 14 residues. The ends were cut back, 0 bases at V and 8 bases at J, with 13 bases in the middle. The CDR3 loop reads CASSYSRAAPEAFF. The CDR3 DNA reads TGTGCCAGCAGTTACTCGAGAGCGGCACCAGAAGCTTTCTTT.

The V and J genes are TRBV6-6 and TRBJ1-2; the match to TRBD1 covers 8 bases. V dropped 0 bases and J dropped 5; count of bases not matched to a gene: 5. Germline V gene data show CDR1 as MNHNY and CDR2 as SVGAGI (reference sequence). CDR3 length: 15 amino acids. The CDR3 bases are TGTGCCAGCAGTTACTCGGACAGGGCGGGGTATGGCTACACCTTC. Amino acid sequence: CASSYSDRAGYGYTF.

The table lists this clonotype with many counts. The gene calls are TRBV7-2 and TRBJ1-1, with 7 bases identical to TRBD1. This CDR3 is built from 16 residues. Unmatched junction bases numbered 5, after V lost 0 bases and J lost 1 base. Germline CDR1 is SGHTA and CDR2 is FQGNSA. The CDR3 region has the DNA TGTGCCAGCAGCTTAGCGTTCAGGGGGGGGAACACTGAAGCTTTCTTT. Protein: CASSLAFRGGNTEAFF.

This clonotype was seen a handful of times. The V gene is TRBV4-1, the J gene TRBJ1-4; D not resolved. V gave up 0 bases and J gave up 6 bases, with 17 bases separating them. The CDR3 totals 17 residues. CDR1 and CDR2 from the germline V gene are MGHRA and YSYEKL. The CDR3 here is CASSQDVPRDAHEKLFF. CDR3 nucleotide sequence: TGCGCCAGCAGCCAAGATGTTCCCCGGGATGCACATGAAAAACTGTTTTTT.

This chain uses TRBV4-1 with TRBJ1-2; D unclear. From germline, CDR1 is MGHRA and CDR2 YSYEKL. The germline V and J ends were trimmed by 2 bases and 3 bases, with 13 bases remaining between them. The CDR3 has 15 amino acids. The chain's CDR3 is CASSQLHEGDYGYTF. The CDR3 DNA sequence: TGCGCCAGCAGCCAATTACATGAGGGTGACTATGGCTACACCTTC.

This clonotype was found a few times. The chain joins TRBV19 to TRBJ2-3; 10 bases are shared with TRBD2. After removal of 7 bases from V and 4 bases from J, the junction contained 5 bases not matched to a gene. CDR3 length: 14 residues. Germline loops: CDR1 LNHDA, CDR2 SQIVND (reference sequence). The CDR3 reads CASNKAGGSDTQYF. The CDR3, as DNA: TGTGCCAGTAATAAAGCGGGAGGGTCAGATACGCAGTATTTT.

CDR3 protein: CAWSQDSEPQHF. The CDR3 region has the DNA TGTGCCTGGAGTCAGGATTCGGAACCCCAGCATTTT. The chain recombines TRBV30 with TRBJ1-5; D is uncertain. Trimming stripped 2 bases from V and 10 bases from J, with 12 bases between. This CDR3 spans 12 amino acids. Germline-derived CDR1 and CDR2 are GTSNPN and SVGIG (reference sequence).

The V and J genes are TRBV7-4 and TRBJ2-5, with 7 bases aligning to TRBD1. V shed 5 bases, J shed 5 bases, and the junction held 14 bases outside the gene matches. CDR3 length: 16 amino acids. Germline V gene data show CDR1 as SGHVT and CDR2 as SQSDAQ. The CDR3 loop reads CASSLRQGSTLETQYF. The CDR3 nucleotides are TGTGCCAGCAGCCTTAGACAGGGTTCGACGTTGGAGACCCAGTACTTC.

This chain connects TRBV20-1 to TRBJ2-7, with D possibly matching TRBD1 (5 bases). Between the trimmed V and J ends, which lost 2 bases and 1 base, there was a span of 9 bases. Germline CDR1 and CDR2: DFQATT and SNEGSKA (reference sequence). The CDR3 spans 13 residues. CDR3 loop: CSARQTASYEQYV. CDR3 sequence (DNA): TGCAGTGCTAGACAGACAGCTTCCTACGAGCAGTACGTC.

The gene calls are TRBV6-2 or TRBV6-3 and TRBJ2-7; TRBD2 is a possible D gene (6 bases). The CDR3 has 15 amino acids. V was pared by 6 bases and J by 3 bases, with 18 bases between. The germline V gene encodes CDR1 MNHEY and CDR2 SVGEGT. The CDR3 loop reads CASSPLRDVIYEQYV. The CDR3 DNA sequence: TGTGCCAGCAGCCCCCTGCGGGACGTCATCTACGAGCAGTACGTC.

The rearrangement joins TRBV2 to TRBJ1-1, with 7 bases lining up with TRBD1. CDR1 is SNHLY, CDR2 FYNNEI, per germline. The CDR3 length is 17 residues. J was trimmed by 0 bases and V by 3 bases; bases with no gene match: 10. CDR3 sequence (DNA): TGTGCCAGCAGTGATCCCAGGGGGAGTTTCGTGAACACTGAAGCTTTCTTT. As protein: CASSDPRGSFVNTEAFF.

The chain employs TRBV28 and TRBJ2-7; D may match TRBD1 or TRBD2 (5 bases each). CDR1 is MDHEN and CDR2 is SYDVKM in the germline V gene. Trimming pared 2 bases from V and 2 bases from J, leaving 10 bases between. The CDR3 contains 14 residues. DNA of the CDR3: TGTGCCAGCAGTTTAGGGGGACGAGCCTACGAGCAGTACGTC. Its translation is CASSLGGRAYEQYV.